A single sample gave rise to the 11 T cell receptor beta chains below, sequenced in a study of blood T cell repertoires in COVID-19. This table comes from immunoSEQ multiplex PCR, and its TCRdb copy is limited to in-frame clones, with some not included. Found here are around 58,000 clones, around four fifths of them singletons; the top ten hold approximately 5.7%. The sequenced sample was peripheral blood. The receptors here all came from a human donor in a cohort sampled during active COVID-19.

The chain links TRBV13 to TRBJ2-4, with D perhaps matching TRBD1 (6 bases). CDR3 length: 15 amino acids. V was pared by 2 bases and J by 4 bases, with 12 bases between. CDR1 and CDR2 (germline): PRHDT, FYEKMQ (reference sequence). The CDR3 coding sequence is TGTGCCAGCAGCTTACGATCAGGGGCAAAAAACATTCAGTACTTC. Translating it yields CASSLRSGAKNIQYF.

V gene TRBV24-1 combines with J gene TRBJ1-5; no reliable D call. CDR3 size: 14 residues. The ends were cut back, 5 bases at V and 5 bases at J, with 12 bases in the middle. Germline-derived CDR1 and CDR2 are KGHDR and SFDVKD. The CDR3: CATSGAGEHQPQHF. For the CDR3, the DNA is TGTGCCACCAGTGGGGCCGGGGAACATCAGCCCCAGCATTTT.

This chain links TRBV18 with TRBJ2-1; tentatively, D is TRBD1 (6 bases). CDR3 length: 14 amino acids. The germline gives CDR1 KGHSH, CDR2 LQKENI. V gave up 6 bases and J gave up 2 bases, with 11 bases separating them. Here the CDR3 DNA reads TGTGCCAGCTCTCAGGACAGAGCCTACAATGAGCAGTTCTTC. It encodes CASSQDRAYNEQFF.

The rearrangement joins TRBV4-2 to TRBJ2-2; 9 nucleotides agree with TRBD1. This CDR3 region has 18 residues. V was clipped by 0 bases and J by 6 bases; unmatched bases: 11. From germline, CDR1 is LGHNA and CDR2 YNFKEQ. CDR3 sequence: CASSQEQGALIVAGELFF. CDR3 DNA sequence: TGTGCCAGCAGCCAAGAACAGGGGGCTCTTATCGTGGCCGGGGAGCTGTTTTTT.

This chain connects TRBV3-1 (or the pseudogene TRBV3-2) to TRBJ1-5; 9 positions agree with TRBD1. Germline trimming cut 4 bases from V and 0 bases from J; bases unmatched to any gene: 16. In germline, CDR1 is LGHDT, CDR2 YNNKEL (reference sequence). This CDR3 is 20 amino acids long. This chain's CDR3 is CASSRKRPDRGLYSNQPQHF. As DNA, the CDR3 is TGTGCCAGCAGCCGGAAGCGGCCGGACAGGGGCCTGTATAGCAATCAGCCCCAGCATTTT.

The chain links TRBV7-3 to TRBJ2-6; D not resolved. The CDR3 is 15 amino acids. Trimming shortened V by 4 bases and J by 10 bases, and 17 bases separated the two germline ends. Germline V CDR1 and CDR2: SGHTA, FQGTGA. The CDR3 here is CASSSTPQLGNVLTF. The CDR3 DNA is TGTGCCAGCAGCTCCACACCGCAGCTCGGGAACGTCCTGACTTTC.

The V and J genes are TRBV19 and TRBJ1-1; D gene uncertain. Germline values: CDR1 LNHDA, CDR2 SQIVND (reference sequence). V was trimmed by 6 bases and J by 7 bases, leaving 12 bases between them. The CDR3 runs 12 residues. The CDR3 region has the DNA TGTGCCAGTAGACGAGGGCTGGATGAAGCTTTCTTT. Protein product: CASRRGLDEAFF.

V gene TRBV3-1 (or the pseudogene TRBV3-2) combines with J gene TRBJ2-7; no firm D call. This CDR3 region has 12 residues. V lost 2 bases, J lost 8 bases, and 10 bases lay in between. Germline V gene data show CDR1 as LGHDT and CDR2 as YNNKEL (reference sequence). The CDR3 coding sequence is TGTGCCAGCAGCCAACAGGCGAAACAGCAGTACTTC. It is translated as CASSQQAKQQYF.

The J gene is TRBJ2-7, the V gene TRBV3-1 (or the pseudogene TRBV3-2); 8 bases are shared with TRBD1. Germline lookup yields CDR1 LGHDT and CDR2 YNNKEL (reference sequence). V was pared by 4 bases and J by 4 bases, with 6 bases of the junction left unmatched. This CDR3 region has 14 residues. The CDR3 DNA follows: TGTGCCAGCAGCCCCTTGGGACAGGCATACGAGCAGTACTTC. It yields the protein CASSPLGQAYEQYF.

This chain joins TRBV7-2 and TRBJ1-6; tentatively, D is TRBD1 (5 bases). V shed 8 bases and J shed 0 bases, with 14 bases lying between them. Germline assignment: CDR1 SGHTA and CDR2 FQGNSA. The CDR3 length is 16 residues. CDR3 loop: CASSKRGSSYNSPLHF. The CDR3 nucleotides are TGTGCCAGCTCCAAGCGGGGGAGCTCCTATAATTCACCCCTCCACTTT. The full variable domain, with the rest looked up from reference TRBV7-2 and TRBJ1-6, is GAGVSQSPSNKVTEKGKDVELRCDPISGHTALYWYRQSLGQGLEFLIYFQGNSAPDKSGLPSDRFSAERTGGSVSTLTIQRTQQEDSAVYLCASSKRGSSYNSPLHFGNGTRLTVT.

The V call is TRBV6-6, the J call TRBJ1-2; D gene ambiguous. Germline V gene data show CDR1 as MNHNY and CDR2 as SVGAGI (reference sequence). This CDR3 spans 11 amino acids. Trimming shortened V by 5 bases and J by 8 bases, and 9 bases separated the two germline ends. In DNA form, the CDR3 reads TGTGCCAGCAGTCCGAACATCGGCTACACCTTC. Encoded protein: CASSPNIGYTF.